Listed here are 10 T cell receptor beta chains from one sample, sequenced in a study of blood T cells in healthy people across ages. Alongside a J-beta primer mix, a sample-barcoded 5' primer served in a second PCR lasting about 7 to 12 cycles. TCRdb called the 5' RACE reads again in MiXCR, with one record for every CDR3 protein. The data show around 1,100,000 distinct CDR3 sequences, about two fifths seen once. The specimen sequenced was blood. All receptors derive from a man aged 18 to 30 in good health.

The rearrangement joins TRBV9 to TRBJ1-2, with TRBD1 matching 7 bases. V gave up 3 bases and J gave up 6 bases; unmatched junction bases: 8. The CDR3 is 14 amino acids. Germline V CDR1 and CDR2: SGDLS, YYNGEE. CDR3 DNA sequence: TGTGCCAGCAGCGCGACAGGGATTAAAGATGGCTACACCTTC. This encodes CASSATGIKDGYTF.

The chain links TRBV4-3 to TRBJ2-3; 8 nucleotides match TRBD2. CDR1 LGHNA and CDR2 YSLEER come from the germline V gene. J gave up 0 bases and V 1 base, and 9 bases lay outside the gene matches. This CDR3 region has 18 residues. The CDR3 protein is CASSQGHAGGYSTDTQYF. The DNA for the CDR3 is TGCGCCAGCAGCCAAGGGCACGCGGGGGGCTATAGCACAGATACGCAGTATTTT.

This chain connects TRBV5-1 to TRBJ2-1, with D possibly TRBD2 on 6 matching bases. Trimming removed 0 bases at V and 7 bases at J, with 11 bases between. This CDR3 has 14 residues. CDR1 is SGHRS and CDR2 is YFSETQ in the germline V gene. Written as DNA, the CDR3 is TGCGCCAGCAGCTTGGGGGAGGTGACGAATGAGCAGTTCTTC. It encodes CASSLGEVTNEQFF.

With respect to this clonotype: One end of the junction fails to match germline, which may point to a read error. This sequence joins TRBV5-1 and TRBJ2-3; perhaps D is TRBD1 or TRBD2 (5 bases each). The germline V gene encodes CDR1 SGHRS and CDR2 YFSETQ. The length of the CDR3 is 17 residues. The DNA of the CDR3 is TGCGCCAGCAGCTTGAGAGGCAGTGATTCTAGCACAGGTACGCAGTATTTT. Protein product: CASSLRGSDSSTGTQYF.

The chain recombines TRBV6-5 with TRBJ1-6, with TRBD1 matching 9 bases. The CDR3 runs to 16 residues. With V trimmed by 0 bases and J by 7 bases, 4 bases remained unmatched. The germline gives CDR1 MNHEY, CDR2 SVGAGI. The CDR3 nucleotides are TGTGCCAGCAGTTACTCTGACGGGACAGGGAATTCACCCCTCCACTTT. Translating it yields CASSYSDGTGNSPLHF.

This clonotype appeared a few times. The CDR3 DNA reads as TGCAGTGCACAAAGGATACAGGGCGGGTCCCACTACGAGCAGTACTTC. Translation gives CSAQRIQGGSHYEQYF. The genes are TRBV20-1 and TRBJ2-7, with D possibly being TRBD1 (6 bases). V lost 6 bases and J lost 3, with 24 bases in between. CDR1 DFQATT and CDR2 SNEGSKA come from the germline V gene (reference sequence). The CDR3 runs 16 residues.

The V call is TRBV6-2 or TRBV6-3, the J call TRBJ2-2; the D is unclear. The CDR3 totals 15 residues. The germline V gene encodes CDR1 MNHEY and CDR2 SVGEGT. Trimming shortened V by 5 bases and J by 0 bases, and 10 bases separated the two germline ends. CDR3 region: CASSPGFPNTGELFF. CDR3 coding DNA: TGTGCCAGCAGTCCCGGATTTCCGAACACCGGGGAGCTGTTTTTT.

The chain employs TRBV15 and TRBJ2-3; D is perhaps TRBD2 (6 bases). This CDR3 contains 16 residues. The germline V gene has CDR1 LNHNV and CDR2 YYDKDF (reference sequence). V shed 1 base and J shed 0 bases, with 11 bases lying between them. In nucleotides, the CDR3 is TGTGCCACCAGCAGAGCTGCGGGGATCAGCACAGATACGCAGTATTTT. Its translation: CATSRAAGISTDTQYF.

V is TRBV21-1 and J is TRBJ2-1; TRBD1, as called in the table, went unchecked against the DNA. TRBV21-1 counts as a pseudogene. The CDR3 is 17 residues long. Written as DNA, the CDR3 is TGTGCCAGCAGCAAAGCGGAAGGGGGGGAACAATACAATGAGCAGTTCTTC. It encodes CASSKAEGGEQYNEQFF.

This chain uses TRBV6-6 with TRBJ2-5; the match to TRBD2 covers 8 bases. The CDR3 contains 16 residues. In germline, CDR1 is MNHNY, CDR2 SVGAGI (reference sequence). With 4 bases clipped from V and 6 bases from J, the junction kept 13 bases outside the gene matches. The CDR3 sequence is CASSSGTRDNIQTQYF. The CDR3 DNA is TGTGCCAGCAGTTCGGGGACTAGGGATAATATACAGACCCAGTACTTC.